One sample yielded the 15 T cell receptor beta chains listed below, sequenced in a study of OX40 agonist ivuxolimab in advanced cancers. Repertoires were generated with immunoSEQ multiplex PCR, while TCRdb's copy carries only in-frame clones and drops some. The sample holds approximately 77,000 clones, more than 80% seen once. The sequenced sample was CD4+ or CD8+ T cells sorted from blood, obtained in a trial of the OX40 agonist ivuxolimab. The source is an adult with an advanced solid tumor such as melanoma, head and neck, liver or kidney cancer.

V usage is TRBV6-5 and J usage is TRBJ2-1; no reliable D call. Germline CDR1 is MNHEY and CDR2 is SVGAGI. The CDR3 extends over 13 amino acids. V shed 3 bases and J shed 9 bases, with 12 bases lying between them. This CDR3 is CASSYDGAVEQFF. The CDR3 DNA reads as TGTGCCAGCAGTTATGACGGAGCTGTTGAGCAGTTCTTC.

The V call is TRBV4-1, the J call TRBJ2-3; D is perhaps TRBD2 (5 bases). V dropped 4 bases and J dropped 1 base, with 15 bases sitting between them. CDR1 is MGHRA, CDR2 YSYEKL, per germline. The CDR3 covers 16 residues. CDR3 DNA sequence: TGCGCCAGCAGCCCCCTTCGAGGGAGTCGCACAGATACGCAGTATTTT. Translated, it gives CASSPLRGSRTDTQYF.

The CDR3 bases are TGTGCCAGCAGCACCTCGGTAGCGGGAGGGCCTAGGGGAGAGACCCAGTACTTC. Encoded protein: CASSTSVAGGPRGETQYF. This chain uses TRBV7-6 with TRBJ2-5; 11 nucleotides match TRBD2. This CDR3 is built from 18 residues. With V trimmed by 5 bases and J by 4 bases, 15 bases remained unmatched. Germline V gene lookup returns CDR1 SGHVS and CDR2 FNYEAQ.

The chain has TRBV11-2 and TRBJ1-2, with D perhaps TRBD1 (5 bases). The germline V and J ends were trimmed by 1 base and 4 bases, with 10 bases remaining between them. The germline gives CDR1 SGHAT, CDR2 FQNNGV. This CDR3 has 14 residues. CDR3 protein: CASSLGTDIYGYTF. CDR3 coding DNA: TGTGCCAGCAGCTTAGGGACGGACATCTATGGCTACACCTTC.

The chain links TRBV6-4 to TRBJ1-1; 7 bases are shared with TRBD1. CDR1 is MRHNA and CDR2 is SNTAGT in the germline V gene. V was clipped by 0 bases and J by 9 bases; unmatched bases: 4. The CDR3 covers 13 residues. The CDR3 reads CASSDSQGTKAFF. The CDR3 DNA is TGTGCCAGCAGTGACTCACAGGGGACCAAAGCTTTCTTT.

V gene TRBV4-1 combines with J gene TRBJ2-5; 9 positions match TRBD2. V trimming: 3 bases; J trimming: 4 bases; junction bases outside the gene matches: 12. Germline lookup yields CDR1 MGHRA and CDR2 YSYEKL. This CDR3 is 17 amino acids long. Here the CDR3 reads CASSQSESGRRGETQYF. CDR3 DNA sequence: TGCGCCAGCAGCCAGTCGGAGAGCGGGAGGCGAGGAGAGACCCAGTACTTC.

The chain has TRBV7-2 and TRBJ1-1; TRBD1 is a possible D gene (5 bases). CDR1 is SGHTA and CDR2 is FQGNSA in the germline V gene. The CDR3 contains 14 residues. V was pared by 8 bases and J by 0 bases, with 13 bases between. CDR3 coding DNA: TGTGCCAGCCGGGAGGGGCTCATGAACACTGAAGCTTTCTTT. This translates into CASREGLMNTEAFF.

The V call is TRBV25-1, the J call TRBJ2-7, with D possibly being TRBD2 (6 bases). CDR1 MGHDK and CDR2 SYGVNS come from the germline V gene. There are 13 residues in the CDR3. Deletions cut 5 bases from V and 0 bases from J, with 8 bases between. The CDR3 loop reads CASSPGGSYEQYF. The CDR3 region has the DNA TGTGCCAGCAGTCCCGGGGGCTCCTACGAGCAGTACTTC.

The chain uses TRBV29-1 and TRBJ1-1, with 9 bases matching TRBD1. Germline CDR1 is SQVTM and CDR2 is ANQGSEA. V lost 5 bases and J lost 5; bases outside the gene matches: 6. The CDR3 spans 13 residues. In DNA form, the CDR3 reads TGCAGCGTTTGGACAGGGGTTGGTACTGAAGCTTTCTTT. Amino acid sequence: CSVWTGVGTEAFF.

This rearrangement joins TRBV5-4 to TRBJ1-2; 7 bases align to TRBD1. CDR3 length: 12 residues. CDR1 is SGHNT, CDR2 YYREEE, per germline (reference sequence). Unmatched junction bases numbered 4, after V lost 4 bases and J lost 7 bases. The CDR3 here is CASSHRGGGYTF. The CDR3, as DNA: TGTGCCAGCAGCCACAGGGGCGGTGGCTACACCTTC.

The chain employs TRBV19 and TRBJ2-1; TRBD2 matches at 15 bases. Losses at the gene ends were 5 bases for V and 9 bases for J; bases not matched to a gene: 5. In germline, CDR1 is LNHDA, CDR2 SQIVND (reference sequence). The CDR3 is made up of 15 amino acids. The CDR3 loop reads CASSGLAGGPFEQFF. Written as DNA, the CDR3 is TGTGCCAGTAGTGGACTAGCGGGAGGGCCATTTGAGCAGTTCTTC.

The rearrangement links TRBV19 to TRBJ2-2; 9 bases are a match to TRBD1. The V gene end was trimmed by 3 bases and the J gene end by 7 bases; junction bases not matched to a gene: 9. The CDR3 sequence is 16 residues long. Germline CDR1 is LNHDA and CDR2 is SQIVND (reference sequence). Written as DNA, the CDR3 is TGTGCCAGTAGTATGCATCGGACAGGGGCGGGCGGGGAGCTGTTTTTT. It specifies CASSMHRTGAGGELFF.

V gene TRBV14 combines with J gene TRBJ2-5, with D unclear. V dropped 1 base and J dropped 1 base, with 7 bases sitting between them. This CDR3 spans 14 amino acids. Germline V lookup: CDR1 SGHDN, CDR2 FVKESK. The CDR3 here is CASSQAQSQETQYF. The DNA of the CDR3 is TGTGCCAGCAGCCAAGCCCAGAGCCAAGAGACCCAGTACTTC.

The J gene is TRBJ2-2, the V gene TRBV7-3; no reliable D call. Germline V gene lookup returns CDR1 SGHTA and CDR2 FQGTGA. The CDR3 extends over 16 amino acids. The V gene lost 1 base and the J gene lost 0 bases, with 9 bases spanning the gap. CDR3 coding DNA: TGTGCCAGCAGCTTAATCCCAGTAGCGAACACCGGGGAGCTGTTTTTT. This gives the protein CASSLIPVANTGELFF.

CDR3 in amino acids: CASSSSGTGVEKLFF. In nucleotides, the CDR3 is TGTGCCAGCAGTTCCTCAGGGACAGGGGTTGAAAAACTGTTTTTT. This chain joins TRBV28 and TRBJ1-4; 10 nucleotides match TRBD1. The trim removed 4 bases at V and 7 bases at J, leaving 6 bases unmatched. CDR3 length equals 15 residues. In germline, CDR1 is MDHEN, CDR2 SYDVKM.